The present T cell receptor beta chain was sequenced within a study of T cell changes during pregnancy in multiple sclerosis. Germline-derived CDR1 and CDR2 are SGDLS and YYNGEE. The J segment lost 6 bases and the V segment lost 4 bases, leaving 5 bases of the junction unmatched. The CDR3 loop spans 13 amino acids. Using immunoSEQ multiplex PCR, the repertoire was profiled, and TCRdb retains in-frame clones only, with some absent. This sample has about 55,000 clones; less than 95% occur once, and the top ten carry around 2.5%. The TCR was taken from a female donor with multiple sclerosis, enrolled in a pregnancy study. Material: CD8+ T cells from peripheral blood mononuclear cells, obtained after pregnancy. This chain uses TRBV9 with TRBJ2-7, with 9 bases that match TRBD1. CDR3 loop: CASSPGTGSEQYF. CDR3 coding DNA: TGTGCCAGCAGCCCAGGGACAGGGAGCGAGCAGTACTTC. The complete variable domain, with remaining parts taken from reference TRBV9 and TRBJ2-7, reads DSGVTQTPKHLITATGQRVTLRCSPRSGDLSVYWYQQSLDQGLQFLIQYYNGEERAKGNILERFSAQQFPDLHSELNLSSLELGDSALYFCASSPGTGSEQYFGPGTRLTVT.